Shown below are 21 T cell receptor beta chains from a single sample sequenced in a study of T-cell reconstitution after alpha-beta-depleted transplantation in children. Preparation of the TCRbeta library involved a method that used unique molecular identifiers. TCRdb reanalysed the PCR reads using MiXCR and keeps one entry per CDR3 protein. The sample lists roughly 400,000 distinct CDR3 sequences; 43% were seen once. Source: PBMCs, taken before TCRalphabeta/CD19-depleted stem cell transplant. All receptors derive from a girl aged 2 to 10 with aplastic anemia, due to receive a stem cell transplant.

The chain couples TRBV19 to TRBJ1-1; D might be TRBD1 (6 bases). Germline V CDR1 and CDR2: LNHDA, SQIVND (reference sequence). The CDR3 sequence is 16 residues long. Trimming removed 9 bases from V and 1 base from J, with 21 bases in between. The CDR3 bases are TGTGCCAGCAGTCGCTCCCGGGGGGGCTGGAACACTGAAGCTTTCTTT. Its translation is CASSRSRGGWNTEAFF.

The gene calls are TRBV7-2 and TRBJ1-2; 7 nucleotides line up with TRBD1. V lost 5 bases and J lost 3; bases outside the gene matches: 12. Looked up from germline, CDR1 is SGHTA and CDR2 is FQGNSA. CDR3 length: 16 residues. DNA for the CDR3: TGTGCCAGCAGCCTTCAACAGGGGCCCCTTGACTATGGCTACACCTTC. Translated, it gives CASSLQQGPLDYGYTF.

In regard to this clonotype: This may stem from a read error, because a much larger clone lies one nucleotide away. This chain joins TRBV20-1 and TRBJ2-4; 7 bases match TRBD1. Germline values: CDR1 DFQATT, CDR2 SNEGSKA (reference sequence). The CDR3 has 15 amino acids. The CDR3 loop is CSAREGGRAKNTQYF. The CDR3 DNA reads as TGCAGTGCTAGAGAAGGGGGCCGGGCCAAAAACACTCAGTACTTC.

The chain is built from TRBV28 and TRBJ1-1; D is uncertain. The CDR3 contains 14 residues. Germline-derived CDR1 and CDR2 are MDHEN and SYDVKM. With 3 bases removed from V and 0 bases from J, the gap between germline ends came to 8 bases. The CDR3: CASSFVLMNTEAFF. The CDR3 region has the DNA TGTGCCAGCAGTTTCGTTCTCATGAACACTGAAGCTTTCTTT.

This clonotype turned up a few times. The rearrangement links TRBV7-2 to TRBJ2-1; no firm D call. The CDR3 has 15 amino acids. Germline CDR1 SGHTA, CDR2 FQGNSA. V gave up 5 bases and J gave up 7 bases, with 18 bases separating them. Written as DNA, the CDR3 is TGTGCCAGCAGCCCCCCCGTCATTGGAAGGAATGAGCAGTTCTTC. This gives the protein CASSPPVIGRNEQFF. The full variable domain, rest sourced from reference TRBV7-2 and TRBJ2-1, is GAGVSQSPSNKVTEKGKDVELRCDPISGHTALYWYRQSLGQGLEFLIYFQGNSAPDKSGLPSDRFSAERTGGSVSTLTIQRTQQEDSAVYLCASSPPVIGRNEQFFGPGTRLTVL.

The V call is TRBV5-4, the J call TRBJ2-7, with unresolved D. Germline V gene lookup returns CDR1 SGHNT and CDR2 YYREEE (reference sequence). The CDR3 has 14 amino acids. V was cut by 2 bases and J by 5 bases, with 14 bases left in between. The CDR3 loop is CASSFPDEDNEQYF. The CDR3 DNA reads TGTGCCAGCAGCTTTCCCGATGAAGACAACGAGCAGTACTTC. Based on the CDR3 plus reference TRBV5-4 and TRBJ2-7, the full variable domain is ETGVTQSPTHLIKTRGQQVTLRCSSQSGHNTVSWYQQALGQGPQFIFQYYREEENGRGNFPPRFSGLQFPNYSSELNVNALELDDSALYLCASSFPDEDNEQYFGPGTRLTVT.

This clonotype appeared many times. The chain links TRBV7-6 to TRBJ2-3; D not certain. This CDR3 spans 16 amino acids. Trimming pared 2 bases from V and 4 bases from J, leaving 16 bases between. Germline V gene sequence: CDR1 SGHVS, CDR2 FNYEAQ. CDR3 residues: CASSLSATPVSDTQYF. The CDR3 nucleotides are TGTGCCAGCAGCTTATCTGCGACACCGGTCTCAGATACGCAGTATTTT.

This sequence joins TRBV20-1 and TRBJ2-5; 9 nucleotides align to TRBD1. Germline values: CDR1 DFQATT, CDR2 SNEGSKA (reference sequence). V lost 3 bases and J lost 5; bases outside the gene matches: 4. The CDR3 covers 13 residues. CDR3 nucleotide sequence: TGCAGTGCTAGTACAGGGGGCAAGGAGACCCAGTACTTC. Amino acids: CSASTGGKETQYF.

CDR3 in DNA: TGTGCCATCAGTGAGCCAGGGACAGTTGATTCACCCCTCCACTTT. The encoded protein is CAISEPGTVDSPLHF. This chain links TRBV10-3 with TRBJ1-6; 7 bases map to TRBD1. The J segment lost 8 bases and the V segment lost 2 bases, leaving 6 bases of the junction unmatched. The CDR3 has 15 residues. Germline CDR1 and CDR2: ENHRY and SYGVKD.

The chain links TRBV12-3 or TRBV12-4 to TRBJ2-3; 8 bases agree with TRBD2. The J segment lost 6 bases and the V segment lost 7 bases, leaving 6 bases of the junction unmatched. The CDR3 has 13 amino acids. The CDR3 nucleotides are TGTGCCAGCACGGCGGGGGGTTGGGATACGCAGTATTTT. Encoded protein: CASTAGGWDTQYF.

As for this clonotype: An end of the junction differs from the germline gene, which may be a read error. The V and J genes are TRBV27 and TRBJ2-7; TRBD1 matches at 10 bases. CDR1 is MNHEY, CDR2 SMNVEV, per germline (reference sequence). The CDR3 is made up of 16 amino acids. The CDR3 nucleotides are TGCACCAGCAGTGTCCGGACAGGGGGTAAGGATTACGAGCAGTACTTC. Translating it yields CTSSVRTGGKDYEQYF.

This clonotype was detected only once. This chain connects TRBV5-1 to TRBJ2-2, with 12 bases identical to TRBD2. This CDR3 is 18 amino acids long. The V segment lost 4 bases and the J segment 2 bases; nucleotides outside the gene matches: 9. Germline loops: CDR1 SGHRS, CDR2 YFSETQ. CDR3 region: CASSPLLAGGGNTGELFF. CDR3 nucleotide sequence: TGCGCCAGCAGCCCCCTCCTAGCGGGGGGGGGTAACACCGGGGAGCTGTTTTTT.

The CDR3 DNA sequence: TGTGCCAGCAGCCCCCACGCGGGAGCGGTAACTAGCACAGATACGCAGTATTTT. It specifies CASSPHAGAVTSTDTQYF. This chain uses TRBV3-1 with TRBJ2-3; 7 bases match TRBD2. This CDR3 has 18 amino acids. The V segment lost 4 bases and the J segment 0 bases; nucleotides outside the gene matches: 13. Per the germline V gene, CDR1 is LGHDT and CDR2 is YNNKEL (reference sequence).

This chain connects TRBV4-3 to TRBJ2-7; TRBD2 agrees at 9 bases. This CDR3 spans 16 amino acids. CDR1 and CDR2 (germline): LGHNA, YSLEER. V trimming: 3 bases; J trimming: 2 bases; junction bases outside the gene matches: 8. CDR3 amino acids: CASSHVTSGYAYEQYF. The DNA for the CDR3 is TGCGCCAGCAGCCACGTGACTAGCGGCTACGCCTACGAGCAGTACTTC.

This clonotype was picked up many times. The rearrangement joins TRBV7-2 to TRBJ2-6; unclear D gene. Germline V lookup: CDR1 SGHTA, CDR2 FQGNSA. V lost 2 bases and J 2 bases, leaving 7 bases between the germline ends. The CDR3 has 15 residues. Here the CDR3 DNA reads TGTGCCAGCAGCTTAAACTCCGCTGGGGCCAACGTCCTGACTTTC. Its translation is CASSLNSAGANVLTF.

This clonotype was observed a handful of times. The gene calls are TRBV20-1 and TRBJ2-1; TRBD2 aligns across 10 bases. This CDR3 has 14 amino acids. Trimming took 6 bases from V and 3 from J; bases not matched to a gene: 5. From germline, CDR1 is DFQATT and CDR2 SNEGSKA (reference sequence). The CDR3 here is CSARPSGSYNEQFF. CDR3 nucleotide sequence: TGCAGTGCCAGACCTAGCGGGAGCTACAATGAGCAGTTCTTC.

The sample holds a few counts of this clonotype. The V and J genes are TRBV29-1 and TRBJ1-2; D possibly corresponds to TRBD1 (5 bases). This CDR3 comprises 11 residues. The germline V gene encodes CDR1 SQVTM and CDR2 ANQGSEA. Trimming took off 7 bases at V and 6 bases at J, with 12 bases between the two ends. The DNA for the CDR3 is TGCAGCGCCCCCGTGGGGGATGGCTACACCTTC. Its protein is CSAPVGDGYTF.

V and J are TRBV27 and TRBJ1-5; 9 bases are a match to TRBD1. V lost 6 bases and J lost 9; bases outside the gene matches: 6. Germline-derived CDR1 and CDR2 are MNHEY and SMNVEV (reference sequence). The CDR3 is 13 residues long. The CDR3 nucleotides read TGTGCCAGCAGGGGGACAGGGAAAGGGCCCCAGCATTTT. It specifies CASRGTGKGPQHF.

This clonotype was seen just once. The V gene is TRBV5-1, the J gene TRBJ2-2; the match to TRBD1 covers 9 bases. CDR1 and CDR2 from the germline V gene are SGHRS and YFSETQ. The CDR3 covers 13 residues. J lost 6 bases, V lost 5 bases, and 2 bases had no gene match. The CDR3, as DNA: TGCGCCAGCAGAAGACAGGGGGCCGGGGAGCTGTTTTTT. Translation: CASRRQGAGELFF.

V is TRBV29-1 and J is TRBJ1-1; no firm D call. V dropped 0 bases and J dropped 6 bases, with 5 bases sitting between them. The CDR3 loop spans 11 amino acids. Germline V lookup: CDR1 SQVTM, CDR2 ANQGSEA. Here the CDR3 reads CSVEDVPEAFF. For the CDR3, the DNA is TGCAGCGTTGAAGATGTACCTGAAGCTTTCTTT.

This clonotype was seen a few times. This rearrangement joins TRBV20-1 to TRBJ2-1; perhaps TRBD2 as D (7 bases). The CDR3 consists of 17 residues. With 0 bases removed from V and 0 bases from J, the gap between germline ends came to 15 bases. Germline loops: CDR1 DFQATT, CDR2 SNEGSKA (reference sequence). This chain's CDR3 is CSARDRRRGPSYNEQFF. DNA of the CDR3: TGCAGTGCTAGAGATCGACGGCGGGGGCCCTCCTACAATGAGCAGTTCTTC.